These 29 T cell receptor beta chains were sequenced from one sample in a study of cytomegalovirus exposure and HLA in healthy donors. This PCR relied on a set of 60 Vbeta primers and 13 Jbeta primers. Measured with immunoSEQ multiplex PCR; TCRdb has only the in-frame clones, and not every one. Of 70,000 or so clones listed, 86% were seen once; the top ten hold 2%. The specimen was PBMCs. These receptor sequences come from a woman in her 30s in good health and CMV-seronegative.

This chain connects TRBV27 to TRBJ2-7; weak D call: TRBD1 (5 bases). The CDR3 spans 14 residues. V was shortened by 1 base and J by 2 bases, with 9 bases between the two germline ends. Germline values: CDR1 MNHEY, CDR2 SMNVEV (reference sequence). The CDR3 DNA follows: TGTGCCAGCAGTTTATACAGGAGAGCCTACGAGCAGTACTTC. Its protein product is CASSLYRRAYEQYF.

The rearrangement links TRBV27 to TRBJ2-2; 12 bases match TRBD1. CDR1 MNHEY and CDR2 SMNVEV come from the germline V gene (reference sequence). The CDR3 is 17 residues long. The V segment lost 5 bases and the J segment 5 bases; nucleotides outside the gene matches: 9. The CDR3 coding sequence is TGTGCCAGCAGTCGAGATGGGACAGGGGGCGATACCGGGGAGCTGTTTTTT. It codes for CASSRDGTGGDTGELFF.

This chain connects TRBV5-1 to TRBJ2-5; 12 nucleotides align to TRBD2. The DNA end is more similar to TRBJ2-7, so the J call may be wrong. Germline loops: CDR1 SGHRS, CDR2 YFSETQ. The CDR3 is 16 amino acids. As DNA, the CDR3 is TGCGCCAGCAGCTTGCGGACTAGCGGGATTCCCTACGAGCAGTACTTC. This encodes CASSLRTSGIPYEQYF.

The gene calls are TRBV5-1 and TRBJ2-3; TRBD2 is a possible D gene (6 bases). CDR3 length equals 15 residues. Trimming removed 1 base from V and 0 bases from J, with 9 bases in between. CDR1 is SGHRS, CDR2 YFSETQ, per germline. CDR3 protein: CASSLRLVSTDTQYF. The CDR3 nucleotides read TGCGCCAGCAGCTTGAGACTAGTTAGCACAGATACGCAGTATTTT. Complete variable domain (other parts from reference TRBV5-1 and TRBJ2-3): KAGVTQTPRYLIKTRGQQVTLSCSPISGHRSVSWYQQTPGQGLQFLFEYFSETQRNKGNFPGRFSGRQFSNSRSEMNVSTLELGDSALYLCASSLRLVSTDTQYFGPGTRLTVL.

This rearrangement joins TRBV11-2 to TRBJ2-1; TRBD2 matches at 10 bases. CDR1 and CDR2 (germline): SGHAT, FQNNGV. This CDR3 is 18 amino acids long. The junction had 13 bases not matched to a gene; V was cut back by 2 bases and J by 6 bases. This chain's CDR3 is CASSLIIGLAVTSNEQFF. The DNA for the CDR3 is TGTGCCAGCAGCTTAATAATAGGACTAGCGGTCACATCCAATGAGCAGTTCTTC.

In this sample, this clone turned up once. This sequence joins TRBV9 and TRBJ2-5; 8 nucleotides match TRBD1. The CDR3 loop spans 17 amino acids. Per germline, CDR1 SGDLS and CDR2 YYNGEE. With 0 bases clipped from V and 1 base from J, the junction kept 8 bases outside the gene matches. CDR3 amino acids: CASSVARTGTSQETQYF. DNA for the CDR3: TGTGCCAGCAGCGTAGCTCGGACAGGGACATCCCAAGAGACCCAGTACTTC.

The chain combines TRBV9 with TRBJ2-3; 9 nucleotides agree with TRBD2. Germline lookup yields CDR1 SGDLS and CDR2 YYNGEE. This CDR3 has 18 residues. With 4 bases clipped from V and 1 base from J, the junction kept 13 bases outside the gene matches. The CDR3 reads CASSTTGREGRGTDTQYF. CDR3 nucleotides: TGTGCCAGCAGCACCACTGGGCGGGAGGGCCGTGGCACAGATACGCAGTATTTT.

The V gene is TRBV4-3, the J gene TRBJ2-1; 8 bases agree with TRBD2. The CDR3 totals 18 residues. Germline V lookup: CDR1 LGHNA, CDR2 YSLEER. The trim removed 0 bases at V and 2 bases at J, leaving 9 bases unmatched. The CDR3 reads CASSQDPLLAAAYNEQFF. CDR3 bases: TGCGCCAGCAGCCAAGATCCACTACTAGCGGCCGCCTACAATGAGCAGTTCTTC.

The rearrangement links TRBV6-1 to TRBJ2-5, with D hard to call. This CDR3 spans 13 amino acids. Per the germline V gene, CDR1 is MNHNS and CDR2 is SASEGT. The germline V and J ends were trimmed by 2 bases and 2 bases, with 6 bases remaining between them. The DNA for the CDR3 is TGTGCCAGCAGTGAAAAGGAGCAAGAGACCCAGTACTTC. Translating it yields CASSEKEQETQYF.

The chain couples TRBV7-3 to TRBJ2-7, with 8 bases aligning to TRBD2. CDR3 length: 15 amino acids. V was clipped by 2 bases and J by 3 bases; unmatched bases: 6. In germline, CDR1 is SGHTA, CDR2 FQGTGA. DNA for the CDR3: TGTGCCAGCAGCTTATCCGCTAGCGGGCACTACGAGCAGTACTTC. Its translation: CASSLSASGHYEQYF.

The CDR3 loop is CASSLALGNSYEQYF. The CDR3 region has the DNA TGTGCCAGCAGCTTAGCCCTGGGCAACTCCTACGAGCAGTACTTC. The chain joins TRBV5-5 to TRBJ2-7, with D unresolved. This CDR3 has 15 residues. Germline V CDR1 and CDR2: SGHKS, YYEKEE (reference sequence). Trimming took off 2 bases at V and 0 bases at J, with 12 bases between the two ends.

This clone was seen a few times. The rearrangement joins TRBV6-6 to TRBJ2-6, with unresolved D. The ends were cut back, 8 bases at V and 1 base at J, with 15 bases in the middle. In germline, CDR1 is MNHNY, CDR2 SVGAGI (reference sequence). The CDR3 loop spans 16 amino acids. CDR3: CASAFLSLSGANVLTF. CDR3 nucleotide sequence: TGTGCCAGCGCCTTCCTAAGTCTTTCTGGGGCCAACGTCCTGACTTTC.

The V call is TRBV9, the J call TRBJ2-5, with TRBD2 matching 13 bases. The CDR3 is 16 amino acids. V shed 4 bases, J shed 5 bases, and the junction held 8 bases outside the gene matches. Germline V gene data show CDR1 as SGDLS and CDR2 as YYNGEE. The chain's CDR3 is CASSHGLAGVEETQYF. The CDR3 nucleotides are TGTGCCAGCAGCCACGGACTAGCGGGAGTTGAGGAGACCCAGTACTTC.

J is TRBJ2-6 and V is TRBV4-2; 8 bases are shared with TRBD1. CDR1 LGHNA and CDR2 YNFKEQ come from the germline V gene. V lost 3 bases to trimming and J lost 0 bases; unmatched junction nucleotides: 7. CDR3 size: 18 residues. The CDR3 loop reads CASSQPGQVISGANVLTF. CDR3 DNA sequence: TGTGCCAGCAGCCAGCCGGGACAGGTTATCTCTGGGGCCAACGTCCTGACTTTC.

This clone was counted once. The chain has TRBV19 and TRBJ2-7; tentatively, D is TRBD2 (6 bases). Germline V gene data show CDR1 as LNHDA and CDR2 as SQIVND (reference sequence). The V and J ends lost 5 bases and 7 bases respectively, with 18 bases between them. The CDR3 is 14 residues long. CDR3 bases: TGTGCCAGTAGTTTGCCTCGTTTAGCGGAGGAGCAGTACTTC. Amino acids: CASSLPRLAEEQYF.

The chain joins TRBV19 to TRBJ1-1; D may be TRBD1 (5 bases). Germline V lookup: CDR1 LNHDA, CDR2 SQIVND (reference sequence). Trimming removed 9 bases at V and 6 bases at J, with 11 bases between. The CDR3 spans 11 residues. The CDR3 region has the DNA TGTGCCAGCGGCAGGGCGTCTGAAGCTTTCTTT. Its protein is CASGRASEAFF. Filled out from reference TRBV19 and TRBJ1-1, the complete variable domain reads DGGITQSPKYLFRKEGQNVTLSCEQNLNHDAMYWYRQDPGQGLRLIYYSQIVNDFQKGDIAEGYSVSREKKESFPLTVTSAQKNPTAFYLCASGRASEAFFGQGTRLTVV.

The gene calls are TRBV28 and TRBJ1-1; a possible D gene is TRBD1 (5 bases). The V end lost 3 bases, the J end lost 6 bases, and 14 bases lay between the germline ends. CDR3 length: 14 residues. Germline CDR1 is MDHEN and CDR2 is SYDVKM. CDR3 DNA: TGTGCCAGCAGTTTTCAAGGGGTCGGAGCTGAAGCTTTCTTT. Translated: CASSFQGVGAEAFF.

The chain carries TRBV7-9 and TRBJ2-2; D unclear. Germline CDR1 SEHNR, CDR2 FQNEAQ (reference sequence). This CDR3 spans 18 amino acids. V lost 7 bases and J lost 0, with 21 bases in between. The CDR3 here is CASTLKNGGWANTGELFF. DNA for the CDR3: TGTGCCAGCACTCTAAAGAACGGCGGATGGGCGAACACCGGGGAGCTGTTTTTT. Together with reference TRBV7-9 and TRBJ2-2, the CDR3 gives the full variable domain: DTGVSQNPRHKITKRGQNVTFRCDPISEHNRLYWYRQTLGQGPEFLTYFQNEAQLEKSRLLSDRFSAERPKGSFSTLEIQRTEQGDSAMYLCASTLKNGGWANTGELFFGEGSRLTVL.

This rearrangement joins TRBV28 to TRBJ1-5, with 8 positions matching TRBD1. CDR3 length equals 13 residues. J was trimmed by 5 bases and V by 6 bases; bases with no gene match: 3. Germline CDR1 and CDR2: MDHEN and SYDVKM. The CDR3 loop reads CASSQGAYQPQHF. CDR3 DNA sequence: TGTGCCAGCAGCCAGGGGGCTTATCAGCCCCAGCATTTT.

This clone occurred once. This chain links TRBV9 with TRBJ2-7; D might be TRBD1 (6 bases). The CDR3 length is 15 residues. The germline CDR1 and CDR2 sequences are SGDLS and YYNGEE. Trimming took 0 bases from V and 1 from J, leaving 11 bases between them. The CDR3, as DNA: TGTGCCAGCAGCGTAGCCCCCCAGGGGTCCTACGAGCAGTACTTC. Protein product: CASSVAPQGSYEQYF.

The rearrangement links TRBV18 to TRBJ2-1, with 8 bases aligning to TRBD1. In germline, CDR1 is KGHSH, CDR2 LQKENI. The CDR3 totals 16 residues. V lost 4 bases, J lost 1 base, and 6 bases stayed unmatched. The CDR3 protein is CASSLRTGRSYNEQFF. The CDR3 DNA sequence: TGTGCCAGCTCACTACGGACAGGGAGGTCCTACAATGAGCAGTTCTTC. The entire variable domain, with the rest obtained from reference TRBV18 and TRBJ2-1, is as follows: NAGVMQNPRHLVRRRGQEARLRCSPMKGHSHVYWYRQLPEEGLKFMVYLQKENIIDESGMPKERFSAEFPKEGPSILRIQQVVRGDSAAYFCASSLRTGRSYNEQFFGPGTRLTVL.

The rearrangement joins TRBV7-9 to TRBJ2-7, with 9 nucleotides matching TRBD1. This CDR3 spans 15 amino acids. Germline loops: CDR1 SEHNR, CDR2 FQNEAQ (reference sequence). V gave up 5 bases and J gave up 5 bases; unmatched junction bases: 10. The CDR3 reads CASSRSGTGSHEQYF. The CDR3 nucleotides are TGTGCCAGCAGCAGATCCGGGACAGGGAGCCACGAGCAGTACTTC.

The chain employs TRBV7-6 and TRBJ2-5; TRBD2 matches 11 bases. CDR1 and CDR2 from the germline V gene are SGHVS and FNYEAQ. V trimming: 1 base; J trimming: 5 bases; junction bases outside the gene matches: 6. The CDR3 extends over 16 amino acids. CDR3: CASSLVTSGSGETQYF. The DNA of the CDR3 is TGTGCCAGCAGCTTAGTTACTAGCGGGAGCGGGGAGACCCAGTACTTC.

In its sample, this clone was seen once. V and J are TRBV9 and TRBJ2-3; 9 bases match TRBD2. CDR1 and CDR2 (germline): SGDLS, YYNGEE. This CDR3 is 15 amino acids long. With V trimmed by 0 bases and J by 3 bases, 2 bases remained unmatched. Here the CDR3 reads CASSVGLAGTDTQYF. The CDR3 DNA follows: TGTGCCAGCAGCGTAGGTCTAGCGGGGACAGATACGCAGTATTTT.

The rearrangement links TRBV5-1 to TRBJ1-1; D might be TRBD1 (6 bases). The CDR3 has 15 amino acids. Trimming stripped 3 bases from V and 3 bases from J, with 15 bases between. Germline V gene lookup returns CDR1 SGHRS and CDR2 YFSETQ. Written as DNA, the CDR3 is TGCGCCAGCAGCTCAAACAGGGCGGCGGACACTGAAGCTTTCTTT. The encoded protein is CASSSNRAADTEAFF.

The chain has TRBV11-1 and TRBJ2-7, with D perhaps matching TRBD1 (5 bases). V lost 1 base and J lost 5, with 12 bases in between. CDR1 SGHAT and CDR2 FQDESV come from the germline V gene (reference sequence). This CDR3 has 14 amino acids. Here the CDR3 DNA reads TGTGCCAGCAGCTTAGGCAGGGTTTCGCACGAGCAGTACTTC. Translation gives CASSLGRVSHEQYF.

J is TRBJ1-4 and V is TRBV30; the match to TRBD1 covers 7 bases. V trimming: 3 bases; J trimming: 2 bases; junction bases outside the gene matches: 6. The germline gives CDR1 GTSNPN, CDR2 SVGIG (reference sequence). This CDR3 has 15 amino acids. CDR3 residues: CAWRRQGITNEKLFF. The CDR3 DNA is TGTGCCTGGAGAAGACAGGGCATCACTAATGAAAAACTGTTTTTT.

The genes are TRBV7-8 and TRBJ2-1; TRBD2 matches 13 bases. Germline CDR1 and CDR2: SGHVS and FQNEAQ. CDR3 length: 16 residues. V was clipped by 1 base and J by 7 bases; unmatched bases: 4. The CDR3 nucleotides read TGTGCCAGCAGCTTAGGGACTAGCGGGAGATCGAATGAGCAGTTCTTC. Translating it yields CASSLGTSGRSNEQFF.

This clone was observed a few times. The chain joins TRBV27 to TRBJ2-3, with a possible D match to TRBD2 (5 bases). Germline V lookup: CDR1 MNHEY, CDR2 SMNVEV (reference sequence). The CDR3 contains 16 residues. The V and J ends lost 3 bases and 6 bases respectively, with 19 bases between them. The CDR3 DNA reads TGTGCCAGCAGTTTTCTCGCTAGCTTACCCGGGGATACGCAGTATTTT. Translation gives CASSFLASLPGDTQYF.